This T cell receptor beta chain was identified in a study of blood T cells in healthy people across ages. The CDR3 length is 13 residues. CDR1 is SQVTM and CDR2 is ANQGSEA in the germline V gene. Trimming took 4 bases from V and 1 from J, leaving 8 bases between them. Then a second PCR, running roughly 7 to 11 cycles, was carried out with a sample-barcoded 5' primer and a J-beta primer mix. TCRdb reanalysed the 5' RACE reads using MiXCR and keeps one entry per CDR3 protein. The profile covers 500,000 to 650,000 distinct CDR3 sequences, with about 28% appearing a single time and over 3.5% taken by the ten largest. Staff drew approximately 9.1 milliliters of peripheral blood from each donor. This clonotype was observed a few times. This sample also belongs to another study, concerning T cells of mothers and their children. As that study records: Every microgram of extracted RNA entered cDNA synthesis, around 1.4 ug per 15 ul. An overlap that was slightly higher, though non-significant, was seen in related mother-child pairs versus unrelated pairs. None of the identified T cell clones proved to be persistent microchimeric clones.

The sequenced sample was blood. The chain employs TRBV29-1 and TRBJ2-1; no firm D call. The receptor's source is a boy younger than 10 in good health. The CDR3, as DNA: TGCAGCGTTGGAGAGCGTTCCTACAATGAGCAGTTCTTC. Amino acid sequence: CSVGERSYNEQFF.